This T cell receptor beta chain was captured by sequencing in a study of glioma-infiltrating T cells after dendritic cell vaccination. Study results and limitations: Higher TCR clonality did not directly relate to longer survival. Only a small number of patients had complete blood and tumor samples.

The PCR used 60 V beta and 13 J beta primers. Produced via immunoSEQ multiplex PCR; TCRdb's table is partial and in-frame only. The sample includes 100,000 or so clones, about nine tenths of them seen just once. About this clone: The antigen is unknown.

None of the glioblastoma patients had an isocitrate dehydrogenase mutation. V was pared by 5 bases and J by 1 base, with 11 bases between. This CDR3 region has 14 residues. From germline, CDR1 is SGHTA and CDR2 FQGNSA. The V and J genes are TRBV7-2 and TRBJ2-5, with D possibly matching TRBD2 (6 bases). The source is a human donor with glioblastoma. This specimen was blood, taken before dendritic cell vaccination. CDR3 nucleotide sequence: TGTGCCAGCAGCCCCCGGACTACCCAAGAGACCCAGTACTTC. Encoded protein: CASSPRTTQETQYF.